Following are 16 T cell receptor beta chains from one sample sequenced in a study of blood T cell repertoires in COVID-19. TCRdb keeps only in-frame clones here, not all; method: immunoSEQ multiplex PCR. The profile covers around 120,000 clones, with 83% appearing a single time and 2% to 2.5% taken by the ten largest. The sample taken for sequencing was peripheral blood. These receptors were obtained from a man younger than 45 with acute or convalescent COVID-19.

The chain is built from TRBV5-1 and TRBJ1-2; 10 nucleotides match TRBD1. Looked up from germline, CDR1 is SGHRS and CDR2 is YFSETQ. The J segment lost 1 base and the V segment lost 4 bases, leaving 10 bases of the junction unmatched. This CDR3 has 17 amino acids. In DNA form, the CDR3 reads TGCGCCAGCAGCGCGAGACAGGGGGCCTACCTTAACTATGGCTACACCTTC. This encodes CASSARQGAYLNYGYTF. Full variable domain (missing parts from reference TRBV5-1 and TRBJ1-2): KAGVTQTPRYLIKTRGQQVTLSCSPISGHRSVSWYQQTPGQGLQFLFEYFSETQRNKGNFPGRFSGRQFSNSRSEMNVSTLELGDSALYLCASSARQGAYLNYGYTFGSGTRLTVV.

The J gene is TRBJ2-1, the V gene TRBV4-3; TRBD2 matches 13 bases. The trim removed 3 bases at V and 5 bases at J, leaving 1 base unmatched. This CDR3 has 15 residues. CDR1 and CDR2 from the germline V gene are LGHNA and YSLEER. The CDR3 DNA follows: TGCGCCAGCAGCCAGACTAGCGGGGGGAACAATGAGCAGTTCTTC. Protein product: CASSQTSGGNNEQFF.

The V gene is TRBV28, the J gene TRBJ2-7, with 10 nucleotides matching TRBD1. CDR3 size: 14 residues. V shed 6 bases and J 6 bases; nucleotides not matched to a gene: 8. Germline V lookup: CDR1 MDHEN, CDR2 SYDVKM. The CDR3 spells CASSSTWDRGEQYV. The CDR3 DNA reads TGTGCCAGCAGCTCCACGTGGGACAGGGGCGAGCAGTACGTC.

This clone was seen only a few times. This sequence joins TRBV7-9 and TRBJ2-7; 9 bases map to TRBD1. The CDR3 has 14 amino acids. Germline CDR1 SEHNR, CDR2 FQNEAQ (reference sequence). The V and J ends lost 5 bases and 3 bases, in that order; junction bases with no gene match: 5. In DNA form, the CDR3 reads TGTGCCAGCAGCCTCGGGACAGGGTTCTACGAGCAGTACTTC. It translates to CASSLGTGFYEQYF.

The chain carries TRBV27 and TRBJ2-3; 8 bases align to TRBD2. Trimming cost V 1 base and J 5 bases; bases outside gene matches: 5. The germline V gene encodes CDR1 MNHEY and CDR2 SMNVEV (reference sequence). This CDR3 contains 15 residues. The CDR3 here is CASSLYGGAVDTQYF. CDR3 coding DNA: TGTGCCAGCAGTTTATACGGGGGGGCCGTAGATACGCAGTATTTT.

The rearrangement joins TRBV29-1 to TRBJ1-1, with 11 bases fitting TRBD1. This CDR3 is built from 13 residues. Trimming removed 6 bases from V and 5 bases from J; junction bases left unmatched: 5. Germline CDR1 SQVTM, CDR2 ANQGSEA. Written as DNA, the CDR3 is TGCAGCGTGCAGGACAGGGGGCTTACTGAAGCTTTCTTT. Encoded protein: CSVQDRGLTEAFF.

This clone has only a few counts. Other DNA sequences in this sample translate to the same CDR3. This chain joins TRBV15 and TRBJ1-2, with D hard to call. There are 13 residues in the CDR3. Germline values: CDR1 LNHNV, CDR2 YYDKDF (reference sequence). The V and J ends lost 1 base and 2 bases respectively, with 5 bases between them. The CDR3, as DNA: TGTGCCACCAGCAGAGGACAAAACTATGGCTACACCTTC. As protein: CATSRGQNYGYTF.

This clone showed up just once. This chain joins TRBV7-3 and TRBJ2-3, with TRBD2 matching over 7 bases. V gave up 5 bases and J gave up 0 bases; unmatched junction bases: 2. CDR3 length: 14 residues. The germline CDR1 and CDR2 sequences are SGHTA and FQGTGA. The CDR3, as DNA: TGTGCCAGCAGCGCTAGCGGAAGCACAGATACGCAGTATTTT. It yields the protein CASSASGSTDTQYF.

The rearrangement links TRBV27 to TRBJ2-1; 7 positions match TRBD2. Germline lookup yields CDR1 MNHEY and CDR2 SMNVEV (reference sequence). The CDR3 is 14 amino acids. The CDR3 nucleotides are TGTGTGAGCGGGGTTCCCTACACCTACAATGAGCAGTTCTTC. This gives the protein CVSGVPYTYNEQFF.

This clone turned up a few times. Distinct nucleotide sequences in the sample also encode this CDR3. CDR3 residues: CASSSGGSNYGYTF. In DNA, the CDR3 is TGCGCCAGCAGTTCAGGAGGGTCCAACTATGGCTACACCTTC. V usage is TRBV5-1 and J usage is TRBJ1-2; D is undetermined. Germline V gives CDR1 SGHRS, CDR2 YFSETQ. The CDR3 is 14 residues long. Trimming pared 5 bases from V and 2 bases from J, leaving 13 bases between.

The chain recombines TRBV10-2 with TRBJ2-7, with D unclear. This CDR3 contains 14 residues. V was trimmed by 3 bases and J by 3 bases, leaving 12 bases between them. Per germline, CDR1 WSHSY and CDR2 SAAADI. The CDR3 DNA follows: TGCGCCAGCAGTGAAACCGGTCCTGGCTACGAGCAGTACGTC. Translated, it gives CASSETGPGYEQYV.

V and J are TRBV9 and TRBJ1-2; TRBD1 might be the D (6 bases). The CDR3 has 14 amino acids. The V gene lost 3 bases and the J gene lost 4 bases, with 13 bases spanning the gap. Germline CDR1 reads SGDLS; CDR2 reads YYNGEE. The CDR3 nucleotides are TGTGCCAGCAGCGCGTGGGACACTTCCTATGGCTACACCTTC. Translating it yields CASSAWDTSYGYTF.

The rearrangement links TRBV2 to TRBJ1-6; 12 positions agree with TRBD1. Germline values: CDR1 SNHLY, CDR2 FYNNEI. Unmatched junction bases numbered 14, after V lost 8 bases and J lost 9 bases. The CDR3 contains 17 residues. The CDR3 spells CASGERDRGQTISPLHF. The DNA for the CDR3 is TGTGCCAGCGGGGAGAGGGACAGGGGGCAGACCATTTCACCCCTCCACTTT. Combining the CDR3 with reference TRBV2 and TRBJ1-6 gives the whole variable domain EPEVTQTPSHQVTQMGQEVILRCVPISNHLYFYWYRQILGQKVEFLVSFYNNEISEKSEIFDDQFSVERPDGSNFTLKIRSTKLEDSAMYFCASGERDRGQTISPLHFGNGTRLTVT.

V usage is TRBV4-1 and J usage is TRBJ2-2; TRBD2 matches 10 bases. CDR1 is MGHRA and CDR2 is YSYEKL in the germline V gene. This CDR3 contains 14 residues. Germline trimming cut 5 bases from V and 5 bases from J; bases unmatched to any gene: 2. The CDR3 protein is CASSSSGSTGELFF. The CDR3 region has the DNA TGCGCCAGCAGCTCTAGCGGGAGTACCGGGGAGCTGTTTTTT.

The rearrangement links TRBV11-3 to TRBJ2-2; 8 positions match TRBD1. V trimming: 4 bases; J trimming: 0 bases; junction bases outside the gene matches: 1. Looked up from germline, CDR1 is SGHNT and CDR2 is YENEEA. CDR3 length: 15 residues. CDR3 DNA: TGTGCCAGCAGCTGGGGACAGGCGAACACCGGGGAGCTGTTTTTT. Amino acids: CASSWGQANTGELFF.

The chain combines TRBV19 with TRBJ2-7; 9 nucleotides line up with TRBD1. Trimming removed 3 bases from V and 2 bases from J; junction bases left unmatched: 5. The CDR3 runs 15 residues. Germline CDR1 and CDR2: LNHDA and SQIVND (reference sequence). The CDR3 DNA reads TGTGCCAGTAGTATGCAGACAGGGGGACCCTACGAGCAGTACTTC. Its protein product is CASSMQTGGPYEQYF. Drawing the rest from reference TRBV19 and TRBJ2-7, the complete variable domain is DGGITQSPKYLFRKEGQNVTLSCEQNLNHDAMYWYRQDPGQGLRLIYYSQIVNDFQKGDIAEGYSVSREKKESFPLTVTSAQKNPTAFYLCASSMQTGGPYEQYFGPGTRLTVT.